The 6 T cell receptor beta chains below were found in one sample sequenced in a study of blood T cell repertoires in COVID-19. Data came from immunoSEQ multiplex PCR; TCRdb stores just in-frame clones and leaves some out. The sample yields some 210,000 clones, roughly 81% seen once. Sequencing was carried out using peripheral blood. These receptors were obtained from a woman in her 70s with active or convalescent COVID-19.

The rearrangement uses TRBV5-5 and TRBJ1-2, with TRBD1 as a possible D gene (6 bases). The CDR3 is 17 residues long. With 0 bases removed from V and 0 bases from J, the gap between germline ends came to 15 bases. Germline V gene sequence: CDR1 SGHKS, CDR2 YYEKEE (reference sequence). In nucleotides, the CDR3 is TGTGCCAGCAGCTTGGCATCGGGGGGGGCCCCTAACTATGGCTACACCTTC. Protein sequence: CASSLASGGAPNYGYTF.

J is TRBJ2-2 and V is TRBV5-5, with TRBD2 as a possible D gene (5 bases). The CDR3 has 16 amino acids. CDR1 and CDR2 (germline): SGHKS, YYEKEE (reference sequence). V was shortened by 0 bases and J by 1 base, with 10 bases between the two germline ends. CDR3 sequence reads: CASSLESSGNTGELFF. Written as DNA, the CDR3 is TGTGCCAGCAGCTTGGAGTCGAGCGGGAACACCGGGGAGCTGTTTTTT. Full variable domain (rest looked up from reference TRBV5-5 and TRBJ2-2): DAGVTQSPTHLIKTRGQQVTLRCSPISGHKSVSWYQQVLGQGPQFIFQYYEKEERGRGNFPDRFSARQFPNYSSELNVNALLLGDSALYLCASSLESSGNTGELFFGEGSRLTVL.

The J gene is TRBJ1-4, the V gene TRBV5-6; D remains ambiguous. The CDR3 has 14 amino acids. With 0 bases removed from V and 7 bases from J, the gap between germline ends came to 10 bases. Per the germline V gene, CDR1 is SGHDT and CDR2 is YYEEEE. CDR3 in DNA: TGTGCCAGCAGCTTGGGACTTCAGAGTGAAAAACTGTTTTTT. It yields the protein CASSLGLQSEKLFF. Full variable domain (remainder filled in from reference TRBV5-6 and TRBJ1-4): DAGVTQSPTHLIKTRGQQVTLRCSPKSGHDTVSWYQQALGQGPQFIFQYYEEEERQRGNFPDRFSGHQFPNYSSELNVNALLLGDSALYLCASSLGLQSEKLFFGSGTQLSVL.

The V call is TRBV18, the J call TRBJ1-5; 9 bases map to TRBD1. The trim removed 4 bases at V and 2 bases at J, leaving 0 bases unmatched. Germline-derived CDR1 and CDR2 are KGHSH and LQKENI. The length of the CDR3 is 14 residues. CDR3 coding DNA: TGTGCCAGCTCACGACAGGGGGGCAATCAGCCCCAGCATTTT. Its protein product is CASSRQGGNQPQHF.

The rearrangement uses TRBV6-6 and TRBJ1-6; tentatively, D is TRBD1 (6 bases). This CDR3 contains 13 residues. From germline, CDR1 is MNHNY and CDR2 SVGAGI (reference sequence). The V and J ends lost 7 bases and 5 bases respectively, with 9 bases between them. CDR3 sequence reads: CASTGQNNSPLHF. The CDR3 coding sequence is TGTGCCAGCACTGGACAGAATAATTCACCCCTCCACTTT.

The chain is built from TRBV19 and TRBJ1-5, with D perhaps matching TRBD1 (6 bases). The V end was cut by 6 bases, the J end by 3 bases, with 12 bases between. This CDR3 spans 14 amino acids. Germline V lookup: CDR1 LNHDA, CDR2 SQIVND (reference sequence). This chain's CDR3 is CASSAGTSNQPQHF. In DNA form, the CDR3 reads TGTGCCAGTAGCGCCGGGACATCCAATCAGCCCCAGCATTTT.